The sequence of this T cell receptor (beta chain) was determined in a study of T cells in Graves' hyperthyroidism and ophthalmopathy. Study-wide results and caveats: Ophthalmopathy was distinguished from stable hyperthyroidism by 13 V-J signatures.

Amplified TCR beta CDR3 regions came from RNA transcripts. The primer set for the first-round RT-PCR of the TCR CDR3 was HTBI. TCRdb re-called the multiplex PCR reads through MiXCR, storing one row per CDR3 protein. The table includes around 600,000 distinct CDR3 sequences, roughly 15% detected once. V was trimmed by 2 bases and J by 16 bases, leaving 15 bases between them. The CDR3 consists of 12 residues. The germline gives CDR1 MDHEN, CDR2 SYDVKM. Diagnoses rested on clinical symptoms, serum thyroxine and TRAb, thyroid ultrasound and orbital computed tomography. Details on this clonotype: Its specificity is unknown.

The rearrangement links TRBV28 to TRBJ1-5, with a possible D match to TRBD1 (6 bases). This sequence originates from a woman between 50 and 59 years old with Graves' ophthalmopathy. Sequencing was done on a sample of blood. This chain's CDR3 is CASSLGQHFSHF. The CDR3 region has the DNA TGTGCCAGCAGTTTAGGACAGCATTTCTCACATTTT.